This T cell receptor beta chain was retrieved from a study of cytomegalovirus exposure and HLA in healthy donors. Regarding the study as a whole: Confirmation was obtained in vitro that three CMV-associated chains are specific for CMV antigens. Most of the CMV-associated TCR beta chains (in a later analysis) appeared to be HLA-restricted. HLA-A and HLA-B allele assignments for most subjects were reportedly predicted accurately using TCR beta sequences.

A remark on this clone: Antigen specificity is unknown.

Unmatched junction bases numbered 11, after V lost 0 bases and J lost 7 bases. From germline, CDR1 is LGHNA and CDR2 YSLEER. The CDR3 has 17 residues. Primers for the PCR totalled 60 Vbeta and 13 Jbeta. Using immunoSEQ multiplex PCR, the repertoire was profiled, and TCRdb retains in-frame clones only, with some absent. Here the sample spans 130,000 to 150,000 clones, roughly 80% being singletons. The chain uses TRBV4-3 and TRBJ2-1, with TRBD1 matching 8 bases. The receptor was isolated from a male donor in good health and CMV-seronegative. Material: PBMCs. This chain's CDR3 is CASSQDNGQGPGNEQFF. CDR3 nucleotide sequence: TGCGCCAGCAGCCAAGATAACGGACAGGGACCGGGTAATGAGCAGTTCTTC.